This TCR beta chain is drawn from a study of OX40 agonist ivuxolimab in advanced cancers. Concerning the study at large: Ivuxolimab was an agonistic, fully human IgG2 monoclonal antibody directed against OX40 (CD134), a costimulatory receptor. Intravenous ivuxolimab was administered to patients every 2 weeks at six dose levels: 0.01, 0.1, 0.3, 1.5, 3 and 10 mg/kg. Of the roughly 53 patients in dose escalation, approximately 20 had hepatocellular carcinoma, about 15 had melanoma, 9 had renal cell carcinoma and 9 had head and neck cancer. A male proportion of around 83% and a mean age of approximately 60 years, ranging from about 23 to 90, were recorded for the dose-escalation cohort. Prior anti-PD-1, anti-PD-L1 or anti-CTLA-4 therapy was permitted, and 35% to 40% of dose-escalation patients had received checkpoint inhibitors. Partial responses were achieved by three dose-escalation patients, of whom one had hepatocellular carcinoma and two had cutaneous melanoma. Peripheral TCRbeta sequencing aimed to test whether ivuxolimab altered TCR sequence diversity and caused clonal T-cell expansion. The paper covers the monotherapy dose-escalation part of the phase I ivuxolimab trial, which included N of about 50 patients.

Genomic DNA was isolated from the sorted cells so that the TCRbeta CDR3 region could be sequenced. TCRbeta CDR3 regions were sequenced using the immunoSEQ Assay. TCRdb provides this immuneACCESS table in a form limited to in-frame rearrangements. Some clones are lacking; in checked studies, under half of them reflect an unresolved V gene, and why the rest are absent is not known. Present in this sample are 33,000 or so clones, about 87% of which were seen just once. The ten biggest clones cover roughly 25% of the sample. CDR1 and CDR2, looked up from the germline V gene, are MGHDK and SYGVNS. Measured from the cysteine to the phenylalanine, the CDR3 is 17 residues long. Only the CDR3 part of the read is kept: 51 bases, read in frame from the first base. Cut back by 3 bases and 1 base, the V and J ends lie 13 bases apart. What the study reported, not specific to this receptor: Low levels of normalized T-cell clonal expansion were also seen in some patients who did not respond. On average, CD8+ T cells showed more expanded clones than CD4+ T cells after ivuxolimab. In partial responders in the 0.1-3.0 mg/kg groups, normalized peripheral clonal expansion was found to be among the lowest, especially among CD8+ T cells. At doses of 0.1 to 3.0 mg/kg, clonal expansion of both CD4+ and CD8+ T cells in blood was seen between baseline and week 6. The antigen specificity of the clonally expanded peripheral T cells was not determined.

The trial excluded patients who had a history of autoimmune disease or were on systemic immunosuppression. Peripheral blood for TCR sequencing was drawn from every dose cohort at baseline, at cycle 4 day 1 and at cycle 7 day 1. Samples were obtained from an open-label, multicenter, first-in-human phase I dose-escalation trial of ivuxolimab. Adults with locally advanced or metastatic melanoma, renal cell, hepatocellular, or head and neck squamous cell carcinoma were enrolled in the trial. Before TCR sequencing, CD4+ T cells and CD8+ T cells were sorted from peripheral blood as separate populations. Remarks on this clone: No cognate antigen has been identified for it. No qualities accompany the bases; no much larger clone lies one base away.

This clonotype originated in an adult with an advanced solid tumor such as melanoma, head and neck, liver or kidney cancer. The source material was CD4+ or CD8+ T cells sorted from blood, sampled in a trial of the OX40 agonist ivuxolimab. Here the chain combines TRBV25-1 and TRBJ2-6; the D gene is tentatively TRBD1 or TRBD2, each matching 5 bases. In nucleotide form, the sequence is TGTGCCAGCAGTGAGATGGGGGTTCGGTCTGGGGCCAACGTCCTGACTTTC. Translated, this gives CASSEMGVRSGANVLTF.